This T cell receptor beta chain is from a study of PD-1 blockade in classical Hodgkin lymphoma. Concerning this clone itself: Antigen unknown.

Some clones are missing from TCRdb's copy, which holds only in-frame ones; the method was immunoSEQ multiplex PCR. The sample consists of tens of thousands of clones, around nine tenths of them appearing once. This CDR3 is built from 14 residues. CDR1 SQVTM and CDR2 ANQGSEA come from the germline V gene. V lost 6 bases and J lost 0, with 12 bases in between. Regarding the study as a whole: Reported baseline diversity: healthy donors highest, relapsed/refractory patients lowest. The origin of the repertoire differences remains undefined, with disease activity or prior therapy as possible causes. Complete responders had baseline diversity similar to newly diagnosed patients.

Stated time point: cycle 4 day 1 (C4D1), after more than five weeks of nivolumab. Every patient experienced relapse after autologous stem cell transplantation, and brentuximab vedotin exposure varied. Patients' outcomes at their best amounted to complete response, partial response or progressive disease. The chain employs TRBV29-1 and TRBJ1-5, with D uncertain. The sequenced sample was peripheral blood mononuclear cells (PBMCs), obtained before the fourth cycle of nivolumab. This clonotype was sampled from a human donor with classical Hodgkin lymphoma. The CDR3 DNA reads TGCAGCGTAGAATCCGGGAATAGCAATCAGCCCCAGCATTTT. This codes for CSVESGNSNQPQHF.